A selection of T cell receptor beta chains follows, all from one sample in a study of cytomegalovirus exposure and HLA in healthy donors. Libraries were prepared by immunoSEQ multiplex PCR; TCRdb keeps only in-frame clonotypes and omits some of them. The profile shows 150,000 to 200,000 clones, roughly 77% of them singletons. The specimen sequenced was PBMCs. Receptors originate from a male donor in good health and CMV-seronegative. CDR3s include the opening cysteine and the closing phenylalanine or tryptophan. The D gene is left open where the match is weak. Some rows mark clone size as missing; the rest say once, few, many or name a class of expanded clone.

TRBJ2-5 | 14 | TRBV15 | . | . | CATARAGRRETQYF | TGTGCCACCGCTCGCGCGGGACGTCGGGAGACCCAGTACTTC
TRBJ1-4 | 15 | TRBV5-4 | . | . | CASSEDRDTLEKLFF | TGTGCCAGCAGCGAAGACCGGGACACGCTCGAAAAACTGTTTTTT
TRBJ2-3 | 13 | TRBV7-9 | . | . | CASSASVTDTQYF | TGTGCCAGCAGCGCTAGTGTGACAGATACGCAGTATTTT
TRBJ2-7 | 15 | TRBV6-6 | TRBD2 | . | CASSRLPGTNYEQYF | TGTGCCAGCAGTCGCCTACCCGGGACTAACTACGAGCAGTACTTC
TRBJ1-3 | 17 | TRBV5-1 | . | . | CASSGTILGFAGNTIYF | TGCGCCAGCAGCGGGACAATTTTAGGGTTTGCCGGAAACACCATATATTTT
TRBJ2-7 | 14 | TRBV28 | . | . | CASSLIGQGYEQYF | TGTGCCAGCAGTTTAATCGGTCAGGGCTACGAGCAGTACTTC
TRBJ2-7 | 14 | TRBV28 | TRBD1 | once | CATRRDRGPYEQYF | TGTGCTACCCGCCGGGACAGGGGCCCTTACGAGCAGTACTTC
TRBJ2-7 | 13 | TRBV15 | . | . | CATSRGRGSGQYF | TGTGCCACCAGCAGAGGTAGGGGGAGTGGGCAGTACTTC
TRBJ2-1 | 12 | TRBV11-3 | . | . | CASSLETGEQFF | TGTGCCAGCAGCTTAGAGACGGGTGAGCAGTTCTTC
TRBJ1-1 | 15 | TRBV4-1 | . | few | CASSQGVVMNTEAFF | TGCGCCAGCAGCCAAGGAGTCGTCATGAACACTGAAGCTTTCTTT
TRBJ1-6 | 14 | TRBV2 | TRBD1 | few | CASREDRGRSPLHF | TGTGCCAGCAGGGAAGACAGGGGTCGCTCACCCCTCCACTTT
TRBJ2-1 | 11 | TRBV11-2 | . | . | CASSLVREQFF | TGTGCCAGCAGCTTAGTCAGAGAGCAGTTCTTC
TRBJ2-1 | 16 | TRBV7-6 | . | . | CASSLARLGGYNEQFF | TGTGCCAGCAGCTTAGCCAGGTTAGGTGGCTACAATGAGCAGTTCTTC
TRBJ2-7 | 13 | TRBV6-6 | . | few | CASSPPPFYEQYF | TGTGCCAGCAGTCCCCCTCCTTTCTACGAGCAGTACTTC
TRBJ2-1 | 14 | TRBV7-9 | . | once | CASSLVEGYNEQFF | TGTGCCAGCAGCTTAGTGGAGGGTTACAATGAGCAGTTCTTC
TRBJ2-2 | 16 | TRBV2 | . | . | CASSERWQVNTGELFF | TGTGCCAGCAGTGAAAGGTGGCAGGTGAACACCGGGGAGCTGTTTTTT
TRBJ2-3 | 17 | TRBV5-1 | . | . | CASSPASGVTSTDTQYF | TGCGCCAGCAGCCCAGCATCAGGCGTAACTAGCACAGATACGCAGTATTTT
TRBJ1-5 | 15 | TRBV2 | TRBD1 | . | CASSKDRAGEQPQHF | TGTGCCAGCAGTAAGGACAGGGCTGGAGAACAGCCCCAGCATTTT
TRBJ2-5 | 14 | TRBV28 | TRBD1 | . | CASSTSTGVETQYF | TGTGCCAGCAGCACCTCGACAGGGGTGGAGACCCAGTACTTC
TRBJ1-5 | 15 | TRBV12-5 | . | . | CASGLLFEGNQPQHF | TGTGCTAGTGGTTTGCTCTTTGAGGGCAATCAGCCCCAGCATTTT
TRBJ2-1 | 15 | TRBV6-5 | TRBD2 | . | CASSYSWLAGNEQFF | TGTGCCAGCAGTTACTCGTGGCTAGCGGGCAATGAGCAGTTCTTC
TRBJ1-3 | 14 | TRBV5-1 | . | . | CASSLDRTGNTIYF | TGCGCCAGCAGCTTGGACAGGACAGGAAACACCATATATTTT
TRBJ2-7 | 14 | TRBV7-9 | . | . | CASSLNRALYEQYF | TGTGCCAGCAGCCTTAACAGGGCCCTCTACGAGCAGTACTTC
TRBJ2-2 | 13 | TRBV5-6 | TRBD1 | few | CASADRVIGELFF | TGTGCCAGTGCGGACAGGGTCATCGGGGAGCTGTTTTTT
TRBJ2-7 | 15 | TRBV9 | TRBD2 | . | CASSVGLADFYEQYF | TGTGCCAGCAGCGTAGGACTAGCGGATTTCTACGAGCAGTACTTC
TRBJ1-2 | 13 | TRBV5-1 | TRBD1 | . | CASSLEGAQGYTF | TGCGCCAGCAGCTTGGAGGGGGCGCAGGGCTACACCTTC
TRBJ2-2 | 16 | TRBV19 | . | . | CASSISLRYTTGELFF | TGTGCCAGTAGTATCTCACTCCGTTATACCACCGGGGAGCTGTTTTTT
TRBJ1-5 | 15 | TRBV2 | . | . | CASRSRVGSFQPQHF | TGTGCCAGCAGATCCCGGGTTGGGTCGTTTCAGCCCCAGCATTTT
TRBJ1-2 | 14 | TRBV4-2 | . | once | CASSQESGGAGYTF | TGTGCCAGCAGCCAAGAGAGCGGGGGCGCTGGCTACACCTTC
TRBJ1-1 | 15 | TRBV27 | . | . | CASSLKRGGYTEAFF | TGTGCCAGCAGTTTAAAAAGGGGGGGGTACACTGAAGCTTTCTTT
TRBJ2-2 | 15 | TRBV14 | TRBD1 | once | CASSRDRGLTGELFF | TGTGCCAGCAGCCGGGACAGGGGGCTTACCGGGGAGCTGTTTTTT
TRBJ2-7 | 13 | TRBV18 | TRBD1 | once | CASSDREINEQYF | TGTGCCAGCTCAGACAGGGAGATAAACGAGCAGTACTTC
TRBJ2-1 | 15 | TRBV5-4 | TRBD2 | . | CASSKSGKGWNEQFF | TGTGCCAGCAGCAAAAGCGGGAAGGGTTGGAATGAGCAGTTCTTC
TRBJ1-2 | 14 | TRBV7-9 | . | . | CASSFLTGAYGYTF | TGTGCCAGCAGCTTCCTGACAGGCGCCTATGGCTACACCTTC
TRBJ2-1 | 15 | TRBV18 | TRBD1 | . | CASSPPTGGGNEQFF | TGTGCCAGCTCACCACCGACAGGGGGTGGAAATGAGCAGTTCTTC
TRBJ2-1 | 15 | TRBV10-3 | . | . | CAPGQAFPFYNEQFF | TGTGCCCCCGGCCAGGCCTTCCCTTTCTACAATGAGCAGTTCTTC
TRBJ1-2 | 15 | TRBV10-3 | . | . | CAITGPGGANYGYTF | TGTGCCATTACCGGGCCCGGGGGGGCTAACTATGGCTACACCTTC
TRBJ1-1 | 12 | TRBV7-9 | . | . | CASSLPGAEAFF | TGTGCCAGCAGCTTACCGGGGGCTGAAGCTTTCTTT